This T cell receptor beta chain emerged from a study of T cells in Graves' hyperthyroidism and ophthalmopathy. This clonotype came up a few times. RNA transcripts yielded amplified TCR beta CDR3 regions. HTBI primers drove first-round RT-PCR of the TCR CDR3. MiXCR was run by TCRdb on the multiplex PCR reads, yielding one entry per CDR3 protein. This sample has 700,000 or so distinct CDR3 sequences; about 17% occur once, and the top ten carry roughly 8%. The germline CDR1 and CDR2 sequences are MDHEN and SYDVKM. V gave up 7 bases and J gave up 4 bases, with 8 bases separating them. This CDR3 spans 11 amino acids.

Sequencing was done on a sample of blood. The sequence was collected from a man between 18 and 35 years old with Graves' hyperthyroidism. The gene calls are TRBV28 and TRBJ2-7; D remains ambiguous. CDR3 loop: CASNTAYEQYF. DNA of the CDR3: TGTGCCAGCAACACGGCATACGAGCAGTACTTC.